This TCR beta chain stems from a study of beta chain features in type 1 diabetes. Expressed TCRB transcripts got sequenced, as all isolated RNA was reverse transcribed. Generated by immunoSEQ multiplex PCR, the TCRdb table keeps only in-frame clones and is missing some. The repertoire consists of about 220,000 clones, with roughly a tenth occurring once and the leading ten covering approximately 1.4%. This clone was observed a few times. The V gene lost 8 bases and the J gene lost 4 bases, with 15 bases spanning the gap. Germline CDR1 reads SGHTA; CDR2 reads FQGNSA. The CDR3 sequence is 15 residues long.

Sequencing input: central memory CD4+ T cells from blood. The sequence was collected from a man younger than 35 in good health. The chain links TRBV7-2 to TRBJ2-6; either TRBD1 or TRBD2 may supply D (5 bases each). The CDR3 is CASSPAGAGANVLTF. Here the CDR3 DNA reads TGTGCCAGCTCCCCTGCCGGGGCGGGGGCCAACGTCCTGACTTTC.